In its sample, the clone carrying this T cell receptor beta chain is medium-sized. The antigen is undetermined. This record comes from a study of T-cell memory formation after mild COVID-19. TCRdb passed the 5' RACE reads through MiXCR, listing each CDR3 protein once. The sample has more than 4,500 distinct CDR3 sequences, 20% to 25% seen once. Study outcomes and limitations: Day 15 to 85 contractors were CD4/CD8 balanced; later expanders leaned CD4+.

The CDR3 has 13 residues. Trimming removed 3 bases at V and 6 bases at J, with 9 bases between. Germline CDR1 reads SGHDT; CDR2 reads YYEEEE. Source material: PBMCs or a T cell subset sorted from them (not recorded which). This receptor was taken from an adult who had mild COVID-19 (a few samples of this study predate the infection). Cell type and time point are not known. The chain is built from TRBV5-6 and TRBJ2-2; no definite D call. The CDR3 DNA follows: TGTGCCAGCAGCTCTCAATTCCCCGGGGAGCTGTTTTTT. This encodes CASSSQFPGELFF.